This T cell receptor (beta chain) was identified during a study of cytotoxic CD8 clonotypes in ibrutinib-treated CLL. CDR3 length equals 12 residues. Trimming shortened V by 5 bases and J by 2 bases, and 6 bases separated the two germline ends. CDR1 is SGHAT, CDR2 FQNNGV, per germline. This table comes from immunoSEQ multiplex PCR, and its TCRdb copy is limited to in-frame clones, with some not included. The data contain 11,000 to 15,000 clones, around 60% of them singletons. This chain connects TRBV11-2 to TRBJ1-1; D uncertain. The specimen was PBMCs, collected before ibrutinib treatment. The clonotype originates from a human donor with chronic lymphocytic leukemia. CDR3 in amino acids: CASSEVNTEAFF. In DNA form, the CDR3 reads TGTGCCAGCAGCGAGGTCAACACTGAAGCTTTCTTT.